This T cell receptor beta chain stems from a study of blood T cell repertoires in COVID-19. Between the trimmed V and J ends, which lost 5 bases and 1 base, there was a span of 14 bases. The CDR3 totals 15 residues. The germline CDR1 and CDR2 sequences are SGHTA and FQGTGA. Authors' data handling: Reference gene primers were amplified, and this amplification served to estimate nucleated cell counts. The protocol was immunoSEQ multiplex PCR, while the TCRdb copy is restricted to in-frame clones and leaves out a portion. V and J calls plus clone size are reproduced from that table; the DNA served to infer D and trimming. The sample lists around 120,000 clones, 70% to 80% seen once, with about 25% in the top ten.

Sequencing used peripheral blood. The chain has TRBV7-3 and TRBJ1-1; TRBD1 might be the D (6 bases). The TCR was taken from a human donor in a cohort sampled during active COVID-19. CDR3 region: CASSPIGTRNTEAFF. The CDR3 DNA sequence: TGTGCCAGCAGCCCGATTGGGACACGGAACACTGAAGCTTTCTTT. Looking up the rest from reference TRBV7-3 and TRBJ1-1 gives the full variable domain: GAGVSQTPSNKVTEKGKYVELRCDPISGHTALYWYRQSLGQGPEFLIYFQGTGAADDSGLPNDRFFAVRPEGSVSTLKIQRTERGDSAVYLCASSPIGTRNTEAFFGQGTRLTVV.